The rows below give T cell receptor beta chains drawn from one sample of a study of response to subunit inactivated influenza vaccine. MiXCR, applied by TCRdb to the RT-PCR reads, yields one record per CDR3 protein. The sample carries roughly 500,000 distinct CDR3 sequences, about 15% recorded once. The material was CD4+ T cells sorted from PBMCs, obtained roughly 24 months after vaccination. The receptors come from a man between 45 and 75 years old who received an inactivated influenza vaccine. CDR3s include the opening cysteine and the closing phenylalanine or tryptophan. The D gene is left open where the match is weak. Not every row has a clone size; where given, it reads once, few, many or a size class.

D: NA
V: TRBV20-1
J: TRBJ2-7
size: few
DNA: TGCAGTGCTAGTAGGCACTCCGTTTCCGACGAGCAGTACTTC
CDR3: CSASRHSVSDEQYF

D: TRBD1
V: TRBV20-1
J: TRBJ1-1
size: NA
DNA: TGCAGTGCTAGACCTACAGGGGTCACTGAAGCTTTCTTT
CDR3: CSARPTGVTEAFF

D: TRBD2
V: TRBV24-1
J: TRBJ2-1
size: NA
DNA: TGTGCCACCAGTGACTGGGGGGGTACCAATGAGCAGTTCTTC
CDR3: CATSDWGGTNEQFF

D: NA
V: TRBV3-1
J: TRBJ1-1
size: many
DNA: TGTGCCAGCAGCCAAGGCTTGGAGAACACTGAAGCTTTCTTT
CDR3: CASSQGLENTEAFF

D: TRBD2
V: TRBV28
J: TRBJ2-1
size: few
DNA: TGTGCCACCTTAGCGGGAGGGCCTCACAATGAGCAGTTCTTC
CDR3: CATLAGGPHNEQFF

D: TRBD2
V: TRBV9
J: TRBJ2-1
size: few
DNA: TGTGCCAGCAGCGTATTAGCGGGAGCGGTCTACAATGAGCAGTTCTTC
CDR3: CASSVLAGAVYNEQFF

D: TRBD1
V: TRBV6-5
J: TRBJ1-1
size: few
DNA: TGTGCCAGCAGTTACACCGGGACAGTCAACACTGAAGCTTTCTTT
CDR3: CASSYTGTVNTEAFF

D: NA
V: TRBV5-1
J: TRBJ2-5
size: few
DNA: TGCGCCAGCAGCTCCGGACAGCTCTTGTACCAAGAGACCCAGTACTTC
CDR3: CASSSGQLLYQETQYF

D: NA
V: TRBV4-3
J: TRBJ1-3
size: NA
DNA: TGCGCCAGCAGCCCCAAGGTCGGGTCTGGAAACACCATATATTTT
CDR3: CASSPKVGSGNTIYF

D: NA
V: TRBV5-6
J: TRBJ2-5
size: few
DNA: TGTGCCAGCAGCTTGGTAGGTCGACCGTGGGAGACCCAGTACTTC
CDR3: CASSLVGRPWETQYF

D: NA
V: TRBV20-1
J: TRBJ1-4
size: NA
DNA: TGCAGTGCTAGAGATCGGACAAGAGGAGAAGAAAAACTGTTTTTT
CDR3: CSARDRTRGEEKLFF

D: NA
V: TRBV4-2
J: TRBJ2-5
size: few
DNA: TGTGCCAGCAGCCAAGAAGCGGTCAAACAAGAGACCCAGTACTTC
CDR3: CASSQEAVKQETQYF

D: TRBD2
V: TRBV12-3/TRBV12-4
J: TRBJ2-1
size: NA
DNA: TGTGCCAGCAGTTCGGGACTAGCGGGCAATGAGCAGTTCTTC
CDR3: CASSSGLAGNEQFF

D: TRBD2
V: TRBV11-1
J: TRBJ2-1
size: few
DNA: TGTGCCAGCAGCTTATACGGGGGTCGAGCGGGAGGGAGGATATACAATGAGCAGTTCTTC
CDR3: CASSLYGGRAGGRIYNEQFF

D: NA
V: TRBV5-1
J: TRBJ2-7
size: few
DNA: TGCGCCAGCAGCACCACAGTTTCCTACGAGCAGTACTTC
CDR3: CASSTTVSYEQYF

D: NA
V: TRBV5-1
J: TRBJ2-1
size: few
DNA: TGCGCCAGCAGCCGATCCCCGACAGGAAGCCACAATGAGCAGTTCTTC
CDR3: CASSRSPTGSHNEQFF

D: TRBD2
V: TRBV10-3
J: TRBJ2-7
size: few
DNA: TGTGCCATCGCGCCTAGCGGGGTTTACTACGAGCAGTACTTC
CDR3: CAIAPSGVYYEQYF

D: TRBD2
V: TRBV7-2
J: TRBJ2-7
size: NA
DNA: TGTGCCAGCAGCCCCAGCGGGGATTACGAGCAGTACTTC
CDR3: CASSPSGDYEQYF

D: NA
V: TRBV3-1
J: TRBJ2-7
size: NA
DNA: TGTGCCAGCAGCCAAGGAGGGGGAACCCCCTACGAGCAGTACTTC
CDR3: CASSQGGGTPYEQYF

D: NA
V: TRBV4-3
J: TRBJ1-4
size: few
DNA: TGCGCCAGCAGCCAAGACGACGCCAGTTTTTCGTCCCTGTTTTTT
CDR3: CASSQDDASFSSLFF

D: NA
V: TRBV21-1
J: TRBJ2-5
size: NA
DNA: TGTGCCAGCAGCAAATTTAGCGGGAGGGATCGATCCGACCAAGAGACCCAGTACTTC
CDR3: CASSKFSGRDRSDQETQYF

D: NA
V: TRBV5-1
J: TRBJ2-2
size: NA
DNA: TGCGCCAGCAGCTTGACTAGAACGGTCACCGGGGAGCTGTTTTTT
CDR3: CASSLTRTVTGELFF

D: NA
V: TRBV20-1
J: TRBJ2-3
size: NA
DNA: TGCAGTGCTAGAGGTACGGGCGGAACTAGCACAGATACGCAGTATTTT
CDR3: CSARGTGGTSTDTQYF

D: TRBD2
V: TRBV20-1
J: TRBJ2-1
size: few
DNA: TGCAGTGCTAGAGACAGTAGCGGGAGTAGGAATGAGCAGTTCTTC
CDR3: CSARDSSGSRNEQFF

D: NA
V: TRBV20-1
J: TRBJ2-1
size: NA
DNA: TGCAGTGCTAGCCCAGCGAGCGGATCCTACAATGAGCAGTTCTTC
CDR3: CSASPASGSYNEQFF

D: NA
V: TRBV6-5
J: TRBJ2-1
size: NA
DNA: TGTGCCAGCAGTTCGCTACATGAGCAGTTCTTC
CDR3: CASSSLHEQFF

D: NA
V: TRBV7-2
J: TRBJ2-4
size: few
DNA: TGTGCCAGCAGCGCCGGGACAGCCAAAAACATTCAGTACTTC
CDR3: CASSAGTAKNIQYF

D: NA
V: TRBV20-1
J: TRBJ2-7
size: few
DNA: TGCAGTGCTAGTTCCGGGACCTCCTACGAGCAGTACTTC
CDR3: CSASSGTSYEQYF